The entry below gives a single TCR beta chain sequence along with its context. The data are from a study of T cell responses to AZD1222 COVID-19 vaccine. The assay was immunoSEQ multiplex PCR, and TCRdb's table has in-frame clones only and misses some. The sample has approximately 92,000 clones; more than 75% are singletons. The CDR3 length is 13 residues. The V gene's germline CDR1 is SGHTA and CDR2 FQGNSA. Unmatched junction bases numbered 1, after V lost 5 bases and J lost 8 bases. The sample consisted of peripheral blood, taken on day 0 of AZD1222 vaccination. This sequence originates from an adult in good health. The chain employs TRBV7-2 and TRBJ1-6, with 9 bases fitting TRBD1. CDR3 sequence reads: CASSGTGYSPLHF. The CDR3, as DNA: TGTGCCAGCAGCGGGACAGGGTATTCACCCCTCCACTTT.